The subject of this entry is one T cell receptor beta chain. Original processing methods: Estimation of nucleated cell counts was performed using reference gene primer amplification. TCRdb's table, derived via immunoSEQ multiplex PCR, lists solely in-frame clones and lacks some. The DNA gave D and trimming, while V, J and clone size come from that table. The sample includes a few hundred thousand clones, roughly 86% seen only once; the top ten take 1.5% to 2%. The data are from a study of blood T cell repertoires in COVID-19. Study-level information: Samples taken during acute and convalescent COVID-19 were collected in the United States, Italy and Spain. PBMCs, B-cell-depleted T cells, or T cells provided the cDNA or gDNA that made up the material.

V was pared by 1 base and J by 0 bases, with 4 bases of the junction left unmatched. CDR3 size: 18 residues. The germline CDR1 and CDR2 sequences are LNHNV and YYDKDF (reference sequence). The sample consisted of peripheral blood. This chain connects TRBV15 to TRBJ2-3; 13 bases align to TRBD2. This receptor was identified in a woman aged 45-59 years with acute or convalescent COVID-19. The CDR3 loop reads CATSRAKGLAGSTDTQYF. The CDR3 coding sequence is TGTGCCACCAGCAGAGCCAAGGGACTAGCGGGGAGCACAGATACGCAGTATTTT.